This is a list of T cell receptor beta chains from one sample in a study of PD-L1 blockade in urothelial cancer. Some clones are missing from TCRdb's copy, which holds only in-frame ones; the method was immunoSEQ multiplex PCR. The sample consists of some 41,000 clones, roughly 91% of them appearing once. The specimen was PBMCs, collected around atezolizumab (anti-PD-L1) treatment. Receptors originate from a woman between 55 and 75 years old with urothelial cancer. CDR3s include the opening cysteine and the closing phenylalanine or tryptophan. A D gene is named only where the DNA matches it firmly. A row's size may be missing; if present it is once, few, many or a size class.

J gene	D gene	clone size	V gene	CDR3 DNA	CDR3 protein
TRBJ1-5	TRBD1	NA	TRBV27	TGTGCCAGCAGTTTATCGACAGGGAGATGGCCCCAGCATTTT	CASSLSTGRWPQHF
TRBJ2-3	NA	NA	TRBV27	TGTGCCAGCGCCCCAAAACGGGGGTGGAACACAGATACGCAGTATTTT	CASAPKRGWNTDTQYF
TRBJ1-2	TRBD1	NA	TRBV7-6	TGTGCCAGCAGCTTAGGCGCAGGGGGCGACTATGGCTACACCTTC	CASSLGAGGDYGYTF
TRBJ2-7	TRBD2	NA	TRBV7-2	TGTGCCAGCAGCTTAGTGGGCGGGAGGCTCCAATTCTACGAGCAGTACTTC	CASSLVGGRLQFYEQYF
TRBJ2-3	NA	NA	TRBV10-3	TGTGCCATCAGTGCCGGGACTTCCCCGGGAGATACGCAGTATTTT	CAISAGTSPGDTQYF
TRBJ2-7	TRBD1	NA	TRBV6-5	TGTGCCAGCAGTAAAGGGACAGGGGTCGTTTACGAGCAGTACTTC	CASSKGTGVVYEQYF
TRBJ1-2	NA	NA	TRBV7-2	TGTGCCAGCAGCCAATTACTCGGTATTAGGGTTGCAGAGGGAGGCTACACCTTC	CASSQLLGIRVAEGGYTF
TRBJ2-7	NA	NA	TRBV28	TGTGCCAGCAGTTTAGGCCAGGGGGGCGGCGAGCAGTACTTC	CASSLGQGGGEQYF
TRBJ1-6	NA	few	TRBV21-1	TGTGCCAGCAGCACCCTCGGACAGGGGGCTTTTTCACCCCTCCACTTT	CASSTLGQGAFSPLHF
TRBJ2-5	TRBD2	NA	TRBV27	TGTGCCAGCAGTTTCCATGGACTAGCGGGTTTGTACTTC	CASSFHGLAGLYF